Given below is one T cell receptor beta chain in context. Germline and junction disagree at one end, which may indicate a read error. This entry comes from a study of T cell changes during pregnancy in multiple sclerosis. Germline V gene lookup returns CDR1 SSHAT and CDR2 FNYEAQ (reference sequence). The CDR3 contains 13 residues. Here immunoSEQ multiplex PCR was the method, and the copy in TCRdb shows in-frame clones only, minus some. The sample holds under 95,000 clones, 80% to 95% seen once. The chain recombines TRBV7-7 with TRBJ2-3; 8 bases align to TRBD2. This sequence originates from a female donor with multiple sclerosis, enrolled in a pregnancy study. Sequenced material: peripheral blood, taken after pregnancy. This CDR3 is CASSLAGEGTQYF. The CDR3 nucleotides read TGTGCCAGCAGCCTAGCGGGTGAGGGTACGCAGTATTTT.